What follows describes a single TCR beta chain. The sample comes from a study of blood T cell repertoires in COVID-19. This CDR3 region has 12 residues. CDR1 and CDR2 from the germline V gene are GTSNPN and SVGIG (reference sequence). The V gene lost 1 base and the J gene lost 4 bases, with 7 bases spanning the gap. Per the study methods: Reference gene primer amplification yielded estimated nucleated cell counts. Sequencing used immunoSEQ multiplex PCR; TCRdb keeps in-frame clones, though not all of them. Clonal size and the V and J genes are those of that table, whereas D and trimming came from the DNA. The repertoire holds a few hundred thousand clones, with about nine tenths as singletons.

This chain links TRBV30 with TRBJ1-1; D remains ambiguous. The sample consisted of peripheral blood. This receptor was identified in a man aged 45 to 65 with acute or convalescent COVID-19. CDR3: CAWSASGTEAFF. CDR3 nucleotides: TGTGCCTGGAGTGCCTCGGGCACTGAAGCTTTCTTT.